Only one count was recorded for the clone carrying this T cell receptor beta chain. Its antigen is undetermined. These data belong to a study of cytomegalovirus exposure and HLA in healthy donors. The germline V and J ends were trimmed by 3 bases and 1 base, with 9 bases remaining between them. CDR3 length: 13 amino acids. Germline V CDR1 and CDR2: SQVTM, ANQGSEA. The repertoire was sequenced with immunoSEQ multiplex PCR; TCRdb's copy has only in-frame clones and lacks some. The sample carries some 140,000 clones, about 83% recorded once. Findings and limits, study-wide: In vitro confirmation showed three CMV-associated chains to be CMV antigen specific.

This clonotype originated in a woman aged 25 to 39 in good health and CMV-seronegative. The chain carries TRBV29-1 and TRBJ1-1; the D gene is possibly TRBD1 (5 bases). Material: PBMCs. CDR3 bases: TGCAGCGTTGACCAGGGCCAGAACACTGAAGCTTTCTTT. It is translated as CSVDQGQNTEAFF.